The rows below give T cell receptor beta chains drawn from one sample of a study of cytomegalovirus exposure and HLA in healthy donors. This table comes from immunoSEQ multiplex PCR, and its TCRdb copy is limited to in-frame clones, with some not included. Of 150,000 to 200,000 clones listed, approximately 79% are singletons. The sequenced sample consisted of PBMCs. The receptors shown here come from a man between 45 and 60 years old in good health and CMV-seropositive. The CDR3 runs from the conserved cysteine through the conserved F or W. D genes are given only for firm matches. The listing skips clone size in some rows; elsewhere it reads once, few, many or a size class.

>TRBV5-1|NA|TRBJ2-1|TRBD1
CASSFRPGQADNEQFF
TGCGCCAGCAGCTTTCGTCCGGGACAGGCGGACAATGAGCAGTTCTTC
>TRBV5-1|NA|TRBJ2-2|NA
CASSPGSGTGELFF
TGCGCCAGCAGCCCCGGCTCGGGAACCGGGGAGCTGTTTTTT
>TRBV29-1|NA|TRBJ1-5|NA
CSVLTAGFGQPQHF
TGCAGCGTTCTTACGGCAGGATTTGGTCAGCCCCAGCATTTT
>TRBV20-1|NA|TRBJ1-5|NA
CSAGRNQPQHF
TGCAGTGCGGGCCGCAATCAGCCCCAGCATTTT
>TRBV9|NA|TRBJ2-5|TRBD2
CASSVVGRARGETQYF
TGTGCCAGCAGCGTAGTCGGCAGGGCGCGGGGGGAGACCCAGTACTTC
>TRBV5-4|NA|TRBJ1-2|NA
CASSYRYGYTF
TGTGCCAGCAGCTATCGGTACGGCTACACCTTC
>TRBV4-3|NA|TRBJ1-6|NA
CASSQDPGSNSPLHF
TGCGCCAGCAGCCAAGACCCGGGGAGTAATTCACCCCTCCACTTT
>TRBV5-1|NA|TRBJ1-1|NA
CASKTGMNTEAFF
TGCGCCAGCAAGACAGGAATGAACACTGAAGCTTTCTTT
>TRBV7-2|NA|TRBJ2-5|TRBD2
CASSFRLAGGETQYF
TGTGCCAGCAGCTTCCGGCTAGCGGGGGGGGAGACCCAGTACTTC
>TRBV28|NA|TRBJ1-1|NA
CASSLPGGWAFF
TGTGCCAGCAGCCTTCCGGGGGGGTGGGCTTTCTTT
>TRBV7-2|NA|TRBJ1-1|NA
CASSPYLNTEAFF
TGTGCCAGCAGCCCCTACCTGAACACTGAAGCTTTCTTT
>TRBV7-9|NA|TRBJ2-2|NA
CASSQRANTGELFF
TGTGCCAGCAGCCAACGAGCGAACACCGGGGAGCTGTTTTTT
>TRBV10-3|NA|TRBJ2-6|NA
CAINVGGSGANVLTF
TGTGCCATCAACGTTGGAGGCTCTGGGGCCAACGTCCTGACTTTC
>TRBV7-4|NA|TRBJ1-2|NA
CASRPVPMICYDYTF
TGTGCCAGCAGACCGGTCCCCATGATCTGTTACGACTACACCTTC
>TRBV4-1|few|TRBJ2-7|TRBD2
CASSQGASGGTEQYF
TGCGCCAGCAGCCAAGGGGCTAGCGGGGGGACCGAGCAGTACTTC
>TRBV7-6|NA|TRBJ2-2|NA
CASSLGGAGELFF
TGTGCCAGCAGCTTAGGGGGGGCCGGGGAGCTGTTTTTT
>TRBV5-6|few|TRBJ1-1|NA
CASSRRATNTEAFF
TGTGCCAGCAGCCGGAGGGCCACGAACACTGAAGCTTTCTTT
>TRBV27|once|TRBJ1-5|NA
CASSRGGNQPQHF
TGTGCCAGCAGCCGCGGAGGGAATCAGCCCCAGCATTTT
>TRBV28|NA|TRBJ1-2|TRBD1
CASSFTGGPNYGYTF
TGTGCCAGCAGTTTTACAGGGGGTCCTAACTATGGCTACACCTTC
>TRBV7-2|NA|TRBJ2-2|TRBD2
CASSYPGLPNTGELFF
TGTGCCAGCAGCTACCCGGGACTACCGAACACCGGGGAGCTGTTTTTT
>TRBV15|once|TRBJ1-6|NA
CATSRDGGNSPLHF
TGTGCCACCAGCAGGGACGGAGGCAATTCACCCCTCCACTTT
>TRBV2|NA|TRBJ1-1|NA
CASRQGQMNTEAFF
TGTGCCAGCAGACAAGGACAGATGAACACTGAAGCTTTCTTT
>TRBV4-1|NA|TRBJ2-4|NA
CASSQSGKGDAKNIQYF
TGCGCCAGCAGCCAAAGTGGCAAGGGGGATGCCAAAAACATTCAGTACTTC
>TRBV7-9|few|TRBJ1-1|NA
CASSHETANTEAFF
TGTGCCAGCAGCCACGAGACAGCAAACACTGAAGCTTTCTTT
>TRBV5-1|NA|TRBJ2-5|TRBD1
CASSPGTGGGETQYF
TGCGCCAGCAGCCCAGGGACAGGGGGCGGTGAGACCCAGTACTTC
>TRBV19|once|TRBJ1-1|TRBD1
CASSTYYLRTGPNTEAFF
TGTGCCAGTAGTACTTACTACCTGCGGACAGGTCCGAACACTGAAGCTTTCTTT